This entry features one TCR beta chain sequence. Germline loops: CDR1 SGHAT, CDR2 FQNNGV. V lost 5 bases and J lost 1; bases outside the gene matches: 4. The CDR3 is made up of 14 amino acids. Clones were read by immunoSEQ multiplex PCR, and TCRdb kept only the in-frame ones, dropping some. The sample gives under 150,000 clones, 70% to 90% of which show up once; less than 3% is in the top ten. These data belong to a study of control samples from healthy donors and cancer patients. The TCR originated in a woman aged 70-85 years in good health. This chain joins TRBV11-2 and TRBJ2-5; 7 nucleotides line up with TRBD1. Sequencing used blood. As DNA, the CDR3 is TGTGCCAGCAGCGTCCGGGACAGCCAAGAGACCCAGTACTTC. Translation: CASSVRDSQETQYF.